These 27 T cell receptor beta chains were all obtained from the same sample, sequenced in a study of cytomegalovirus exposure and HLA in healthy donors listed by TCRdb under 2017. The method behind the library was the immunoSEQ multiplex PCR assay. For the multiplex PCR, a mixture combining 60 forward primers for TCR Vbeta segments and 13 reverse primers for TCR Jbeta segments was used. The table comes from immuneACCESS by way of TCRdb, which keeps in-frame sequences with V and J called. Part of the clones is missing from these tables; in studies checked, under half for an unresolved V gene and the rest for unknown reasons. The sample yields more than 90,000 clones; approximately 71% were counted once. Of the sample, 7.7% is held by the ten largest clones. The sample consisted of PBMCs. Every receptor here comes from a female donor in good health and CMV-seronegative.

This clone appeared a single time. This chain's CDR3 is CASSYPGINVSETQYF. DNA of the CDR3: TGTGCCAGCAGTTACCCCGGGATTAACGTAAGCGAGACCCAGTACTTC. The rearrangement uses TRBV6-8 and TRBJ2-5, with D possibly TRBD2 on 5 matching bases. Germline V CDR1 and CDR2: MNHGY, SAAAGT. V was clipped by 2 bases and J by 5 bases, with 18 bases between them. This CDR3 region has 16 residues.

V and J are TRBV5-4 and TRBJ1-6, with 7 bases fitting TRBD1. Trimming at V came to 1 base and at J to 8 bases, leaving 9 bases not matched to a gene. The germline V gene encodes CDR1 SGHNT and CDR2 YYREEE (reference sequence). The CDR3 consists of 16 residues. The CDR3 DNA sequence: TGTGCCAGCAGCTTGTCAGGGGGTGGCTTTGATTCACCCCTCCACTTT. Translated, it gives CASSLSGGGFDSPLHF.

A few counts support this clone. CDR3 protein: CASITNGPSGYGYTF. The CDR3 DNA is TGTGCCAGCATCACTAATGGGCCCAGCGGCTATGGCTACACCTTC. The chain carries TRBV6-5 and TRBJ1-2; D is unclear. There are 15 residues in the CDR3. The V end was cut by 7 bases, the J end by 4 bases, with 19 bases between. CDR1 and CDR2 from the germline V gene are MNHEY and SVGAGI.

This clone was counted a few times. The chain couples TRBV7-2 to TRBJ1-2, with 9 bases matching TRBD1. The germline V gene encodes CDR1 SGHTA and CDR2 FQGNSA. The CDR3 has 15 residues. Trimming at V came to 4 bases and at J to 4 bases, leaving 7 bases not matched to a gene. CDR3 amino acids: CASSSGQGLAYGYTF. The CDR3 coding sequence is TGTGCCAGCAGCTCCGGACAGGGGTTGGCCTATGGCTACACCTTC.

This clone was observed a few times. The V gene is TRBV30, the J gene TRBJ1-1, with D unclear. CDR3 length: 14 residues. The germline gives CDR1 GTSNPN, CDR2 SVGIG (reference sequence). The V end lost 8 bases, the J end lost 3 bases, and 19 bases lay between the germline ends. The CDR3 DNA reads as TGTGCCCTCGACGGGGAACGGGCCGACACTGAAGCTTTCTTT. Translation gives CALDGERADTEAFF.

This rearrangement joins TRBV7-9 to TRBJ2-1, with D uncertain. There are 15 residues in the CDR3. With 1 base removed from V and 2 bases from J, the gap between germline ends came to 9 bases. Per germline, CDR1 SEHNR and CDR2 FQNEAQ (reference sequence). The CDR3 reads CASSLDGPTYNEQFF. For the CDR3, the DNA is TGTGCCAGCAGCTTAGATGGGCCGACCTACAATGAGCAGTTCTTC.

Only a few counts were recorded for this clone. CDR3 sequence: CASSPRTEARELFF. CDR3 bases: TGTGCCAGCAGCCCTCGGACGGAGGCTCGGGAACTGTTTTTT. The chain employs TRBV11-3 and TRBJ1-4; D gene uncertain. With 5 bases removed from V and 12 bases from J, the gap between germline ends came to 19 bases. Germline V gene lookup returns CDR1 SGHNT and CDR2 YENEEA. The CDR3 is 14 amino acids.

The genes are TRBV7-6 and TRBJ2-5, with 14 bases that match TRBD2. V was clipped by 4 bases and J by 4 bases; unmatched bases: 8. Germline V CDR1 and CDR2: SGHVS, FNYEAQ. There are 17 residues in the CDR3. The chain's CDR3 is CASSYGTSGGRGETQYF. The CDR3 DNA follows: TGTGCCAGCAGCTACGGGACTAGCGGGGGACGGGGAGAGACCCAGTACTTC.

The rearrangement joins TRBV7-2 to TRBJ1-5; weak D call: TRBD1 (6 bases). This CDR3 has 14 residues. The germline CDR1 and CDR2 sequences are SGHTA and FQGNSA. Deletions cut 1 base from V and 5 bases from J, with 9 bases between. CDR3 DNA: TGTGCCAGCAGCTTAGGGCAGGGGTATCAGCCCCAGCATTTT. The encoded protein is CASSLGQGYQPQHF. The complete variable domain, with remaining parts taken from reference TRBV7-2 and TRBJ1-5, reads GAGVSQSPSNKVTEKGKDVELRCDPISGHTALYWYRQSLGQGLEFLIYFQGNSAPDKSGLPSDRFSAERTGGSVSTLTIQRTQQEDSAVYLCASSLGQGYQPQHFGDGTRLSIL.

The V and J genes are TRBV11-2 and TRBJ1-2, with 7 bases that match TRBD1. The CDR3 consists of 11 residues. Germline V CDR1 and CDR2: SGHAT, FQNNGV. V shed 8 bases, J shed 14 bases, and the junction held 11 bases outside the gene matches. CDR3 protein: CASGPEGAKTF. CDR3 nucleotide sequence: TGTGCCAGCGGACCCGAGGGGGCGAAAACCTTC.

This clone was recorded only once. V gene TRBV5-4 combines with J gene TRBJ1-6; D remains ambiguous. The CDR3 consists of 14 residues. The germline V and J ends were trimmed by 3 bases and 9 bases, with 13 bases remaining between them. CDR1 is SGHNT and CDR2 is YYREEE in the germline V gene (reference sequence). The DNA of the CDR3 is TGTGCCAGCAGCTCCTCCACCACTCCTTCACCCCTCCACTTT. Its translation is CASSSSTTPSPLHF.

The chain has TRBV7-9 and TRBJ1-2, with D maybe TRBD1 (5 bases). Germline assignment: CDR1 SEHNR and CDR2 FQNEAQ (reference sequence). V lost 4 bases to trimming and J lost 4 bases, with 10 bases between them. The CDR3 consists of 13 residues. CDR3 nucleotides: TGTGCCAGCAGCTCCAGGGTAGCCTATGGCTACACCTTC. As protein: CASSSRVAYGYTF.

CDR3 DNA sequence: TGCGCCAGCAGCTTGTTTAACGGTGCAACTAATGAAAAACTGTTTTTT. It translates to CASSLFNGATNEKLFF. The chain is built from TRBV5-1 and TRBJ1-4; D uncertain. V lost 1 base and J lost 0, with 10 bases in between. The CDR3 has 16 residues. From germline, CDR1 is SGHRS and CDR2 YFSETQ.

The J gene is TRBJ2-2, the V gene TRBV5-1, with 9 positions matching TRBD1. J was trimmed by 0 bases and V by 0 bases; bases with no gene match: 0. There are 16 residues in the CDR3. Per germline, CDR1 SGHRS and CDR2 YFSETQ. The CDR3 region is CASSLGQGANTGELFF. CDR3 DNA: TGCGCCAGCAGCTTGGGACAGGGGGCGAACACCGGGGAGCTGTTTTTT.

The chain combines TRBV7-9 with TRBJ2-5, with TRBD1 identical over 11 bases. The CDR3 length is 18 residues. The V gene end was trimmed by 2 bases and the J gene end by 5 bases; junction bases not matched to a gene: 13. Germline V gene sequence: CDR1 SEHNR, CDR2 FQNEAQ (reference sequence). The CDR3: CASSLSTRAGQGVETQYF. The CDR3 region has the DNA TGTGCCAGCAGCTTATCGACCCGGGCGGGACAGGGGGTGGAGACCCAGTACTTC.

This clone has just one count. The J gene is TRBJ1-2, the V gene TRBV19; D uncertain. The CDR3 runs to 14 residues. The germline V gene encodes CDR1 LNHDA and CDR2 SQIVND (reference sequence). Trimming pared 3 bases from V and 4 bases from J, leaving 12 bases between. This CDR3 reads CASSIVLRGYGYTF. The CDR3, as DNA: TGTGCCAGTAGTATTGTGCTACGGGGCTATGGCTACACCTTC.

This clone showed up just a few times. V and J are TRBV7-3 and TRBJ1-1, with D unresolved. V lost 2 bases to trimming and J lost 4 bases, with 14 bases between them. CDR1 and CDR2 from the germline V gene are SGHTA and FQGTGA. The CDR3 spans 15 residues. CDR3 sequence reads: CASSLDFGRGTEAFF. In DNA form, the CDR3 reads TGTGCCAGCAGCTTAGATTTCGGCCGAGGCACTGAAGCTTTCTTT. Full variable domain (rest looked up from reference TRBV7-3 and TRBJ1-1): GAGVSQTPSNKVTEKGKYVELRCDPISGHTALYWYRQSLGQGPEFLIYFQGTGAADDSGLPNDRFFAVRPEGSVSTLKIQRTERGDSAVYLCASSLDFGRGTEAFFGQGTRLTVV.

CDR3 in amino acids: CASSTQSGTQGKLFF. The CDR3 nucleotides are TGTGCCAGCAGTACTCAATCCGGGACACAGGGAAAACTGTTTTTT. This chain joins TRBV2 and TRBJ1-4; a weak D match, TRBD1 (6 bases). Germline CDR1 SNHLY, CDR2 FYNNEI. There are 15 residues in the CDR3. V was cut by 5 bases and J by 10 bases, with 20 bases left in between.

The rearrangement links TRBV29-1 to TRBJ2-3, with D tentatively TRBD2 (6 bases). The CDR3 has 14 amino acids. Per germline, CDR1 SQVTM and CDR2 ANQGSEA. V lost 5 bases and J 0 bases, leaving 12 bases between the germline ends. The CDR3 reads CSVSLATSTDTQYF. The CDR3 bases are TGCAGCGTTTCCCTAGCGACTAGCACAGATACGCAGTATTTT.

The DNA of the CDR3 is TGTGCCTGGAGTCCCTCGGGTCCCTACGAGCAGTACTTC. Residues: CAWSPSGPYEQYF. The chain is built from TRBV30 and TRBJ2-7, with no clear D. Trimming removed 2 bases from V and 2 bases from J, with 10 bases in between. The CDR3 totals 13 residues. The V gene's germline CDR1 is GTSNPN and CDR2 SVGIG (reference sequence).

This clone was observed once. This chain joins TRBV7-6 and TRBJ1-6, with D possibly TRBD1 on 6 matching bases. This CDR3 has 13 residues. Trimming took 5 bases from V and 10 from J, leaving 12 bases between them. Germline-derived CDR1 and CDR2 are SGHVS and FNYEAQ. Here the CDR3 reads CASSTNRESPLHF. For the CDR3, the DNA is TGTGCCAGCAGCACGAACAGGGAGTCACCCCTCCACTTT. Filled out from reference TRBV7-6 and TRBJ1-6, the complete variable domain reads GAGVSQSPRYKVTKRGQDVALRCDPISGHVSLYWYRQALGQGPEFLTYFNYEAQQDKSGLPNDRFSAERPEGSISTLTIQRTEQRDSAMYRCASSTNRESPLHFGNGTRLTVT.

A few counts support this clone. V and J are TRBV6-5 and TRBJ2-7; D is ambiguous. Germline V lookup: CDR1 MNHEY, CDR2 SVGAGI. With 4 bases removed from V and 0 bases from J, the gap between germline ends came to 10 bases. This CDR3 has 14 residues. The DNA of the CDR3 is TGTGCCAGCAGTTCTTACGTCAGCTCCTACGAGCAGTACTTC. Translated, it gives CASSSYVSSYEQYF.

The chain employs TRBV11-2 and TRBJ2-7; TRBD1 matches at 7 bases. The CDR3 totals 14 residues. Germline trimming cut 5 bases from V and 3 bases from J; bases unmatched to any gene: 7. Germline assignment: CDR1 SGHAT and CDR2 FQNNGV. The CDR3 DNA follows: TGTGCCAGCAGCCCGGACAGGACCCTCTACGAGCAGTACTTC. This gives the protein CASSPDRTLYEQYF.

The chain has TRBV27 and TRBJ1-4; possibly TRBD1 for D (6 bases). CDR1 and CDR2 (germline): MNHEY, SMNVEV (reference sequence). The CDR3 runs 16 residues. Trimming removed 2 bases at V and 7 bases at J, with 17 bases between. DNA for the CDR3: TGTGCCAGCAGTTTAGGGGGGGCGAGTATTGGTGAAAAACTGTTTTTT. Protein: CASSLGGASIGEKLFF. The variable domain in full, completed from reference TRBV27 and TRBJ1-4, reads EAQVTQNPRYLITVTGKKLTVTCSQNMNHEYMSWYRQDPGLGLRQIYYSMNVEVTDKGDVPEGYKVSRKEKRNFPLILESPSPNQTSLYFCASSLGGASIGEKLFFGSGTQLSVL.

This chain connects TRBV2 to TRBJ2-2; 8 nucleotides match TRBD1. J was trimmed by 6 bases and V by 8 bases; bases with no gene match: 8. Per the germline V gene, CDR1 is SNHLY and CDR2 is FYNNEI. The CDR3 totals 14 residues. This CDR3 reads CASQRQGTSGELFF. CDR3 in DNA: TGTGCCAGCCAGCGACAGGGGACGTCCGGGGAGCTGTTTTTT.

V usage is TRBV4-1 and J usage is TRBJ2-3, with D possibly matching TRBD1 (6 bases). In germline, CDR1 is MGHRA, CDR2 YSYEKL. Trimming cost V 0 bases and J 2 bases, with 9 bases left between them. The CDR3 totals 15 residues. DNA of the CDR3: TGCGCCAGCAGCCAAGAGGGGGCCTCCACAGATACGCAGTATTTT. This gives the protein CASSQEGASTDTQYF.

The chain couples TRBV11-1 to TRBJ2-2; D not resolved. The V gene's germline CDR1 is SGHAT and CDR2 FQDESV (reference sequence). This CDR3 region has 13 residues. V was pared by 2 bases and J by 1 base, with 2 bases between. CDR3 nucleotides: TGTGCCAGCAGCTTACAGAACACCGGGGAGCTGTTTTTT. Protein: CASSLQNTGELFF.